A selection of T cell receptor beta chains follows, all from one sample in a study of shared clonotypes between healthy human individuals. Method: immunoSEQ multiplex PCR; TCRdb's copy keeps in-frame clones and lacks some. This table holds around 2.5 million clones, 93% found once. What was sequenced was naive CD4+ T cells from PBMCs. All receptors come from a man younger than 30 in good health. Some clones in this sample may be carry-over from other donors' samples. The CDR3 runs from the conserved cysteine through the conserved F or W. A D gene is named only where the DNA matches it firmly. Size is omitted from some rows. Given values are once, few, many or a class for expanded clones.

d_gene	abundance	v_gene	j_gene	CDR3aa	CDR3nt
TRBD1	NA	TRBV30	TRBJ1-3	CAWKGMGQSGNTIYF	TGTGCCTGGAAAGGTATGGGACAGTCTGGAAACACCATATATTTT
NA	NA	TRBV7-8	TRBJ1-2	CASSLGVRVNYGYTF	TGTGCCAGCAGCTTAGGGGTCAGAGTTAACTATGGCTACACCTTC
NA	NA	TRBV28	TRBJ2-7	CASSLGYEQYF	TGTGCCAGCAGCCTAGGCTACGAGCAGTACTTC
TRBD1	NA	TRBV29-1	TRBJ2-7	CSVSVGQGHEQYF	TGCAGCGTCTCCGTGGGACAGGGCCACGAGCAGTACTTC
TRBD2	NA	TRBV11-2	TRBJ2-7	CASSLILRREGRSGEQYF	TGTGCCAGCAGCTTAATTTTGCGGCGGGAGGGCCGATCCGGCGAGCAGTACTTC
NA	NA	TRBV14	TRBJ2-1	CASTQFHNSYNEQFF	TGTGCCAGCACCCAGTTCCACAACTCCTACAATGAGCAGTTCTTC
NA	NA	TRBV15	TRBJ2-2	CATSHWDRNTGELFF	TGTGCCACCAGTCACTGGGATAGGAACACCGGGGAGCTGTTTTTT
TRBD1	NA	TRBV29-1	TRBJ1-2	CSVEKTGGAYGYTF	TGCAGCGTTGAAAAGACAGGGGGCGCCTATGGCTACACCTTC
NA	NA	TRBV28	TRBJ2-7	CASSLSSGGSYEQYF	TGTGCCAGCAGCCTATCTAGTGGTGGCTCCTACGAGCAGTACTTC
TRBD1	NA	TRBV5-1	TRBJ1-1	CASSLLATGIVTEAFF	TGCGCCAGCAGCTTATTGGCGACAGGGATTGTCACTGAAGCTTTCTTT
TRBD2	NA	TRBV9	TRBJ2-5	CASSPGLAGETQYF	TGTGCCAGCAGCCCGGGACTAGCGGGGGAGACCCAGTACTTC
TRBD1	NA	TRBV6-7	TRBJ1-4	CASSRTGREANEKLFF	TGTGCCAGCAGTCGGACAGGGCGGGAGGCTAATGAAAAACTGTTTTTT
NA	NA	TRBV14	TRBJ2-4	CASSQGIKGLGDIQYF	TGTGCCAGCAGCCAAGGTATCAAGGGCCTTGGAGACATTCAGTACTTC
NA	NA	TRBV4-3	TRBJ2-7	CASSQVGGLSYEQYF	TGCGCCAGCAGCCAAGTGGGGGGCCTCTCCTACGAGCAGTACTTC
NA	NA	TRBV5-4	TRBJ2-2	CASRIGGGNTGELFF	TGTGCCAGCAGAATTGGTGGGGGAAACACCGGGGAGCTGTTTTTT
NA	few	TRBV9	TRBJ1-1	CASSVAGQLNTEAFF	TGTGCCAGCAGCGTAGCGGGACAATTGAACACTGAAGCTTTCTTT
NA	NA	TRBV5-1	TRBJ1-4	CASRPASTNEKLFF	TGCGCCAGCAGACCAGCTTCAACTAATGAAAAACTGTTTTTT
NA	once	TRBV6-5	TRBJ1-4	CASRQAGLREKLFF	TGTGCCAGCAGACAAGCCGGACTTCGTGAAAAACTGTTTTTT
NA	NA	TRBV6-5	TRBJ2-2	CASSYLDSTGELFF	TGTGCCAGCAGTTACTTGGATTCTACCGGGGAGCTGTTTTTT
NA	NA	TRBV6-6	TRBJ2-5	CASRETGSQETQYF	TGTGCCAGCAGGGAGACAGGATCCCAAGAGACCCAGTACTTC
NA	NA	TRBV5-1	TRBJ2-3	CASSLAGGGTDTQYF	TGCGCCAGCAGCTTGGCCGGTGGGGGGACAGATACGCAGTATTTT
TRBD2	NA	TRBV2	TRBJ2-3	CASSEPAGLVQDTQYF	TGTGCCAGCAGTGAACCCGCGGGACTAGTCCAAGATACGCAGTATTTT
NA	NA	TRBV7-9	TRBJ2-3	CASSSAVLLKWDTQYF	TGTGCCAGCAGCTCCGCCGTGCTCCTTAAGTGGGATACGCAGTATTTT
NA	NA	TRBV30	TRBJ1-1	CAWSDGWGIPPTNTEAFF	TGTGCCTGGAGTGACGGGTGGGGGATCCCACCTACGAACACTGAAGCTTTCTTT
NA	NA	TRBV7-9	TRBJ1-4	CASSSGSAGVEKLFF	TGTGCCAGCAGCTCCGGGTCAGCCGGGGTTGAAAAACTGTTTTTT
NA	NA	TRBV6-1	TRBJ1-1	CASSADRFQKTEAFF	TGTGCCAGCAGTGCGGATCGCTTTCAGAAAACTGAAGCTTTCTTT
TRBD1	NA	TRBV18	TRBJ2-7	CASSPGLQGTTYEQYF	TGTGCCAGCTCACCAGGCTTACAGGGGACCACCTACGAGCAGTACTTC
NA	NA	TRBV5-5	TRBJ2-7	CASSLVPAAGQYF	TGTGCCAGCAGCTTGGTCCCGGCAGCAGGGCAGTACTTC
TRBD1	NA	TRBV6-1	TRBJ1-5	CASTGQGVWYQPQHF	TGTGCCAGCACCGGACAGGGGGTGTGGTATCAGCCCCAGCATTTT
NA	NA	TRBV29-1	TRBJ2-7	CSVERGDGEQYF	TGCAGCGTTGAAAGGGGGGACGGCGAGCAGTACTTC
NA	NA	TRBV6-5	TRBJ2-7	CASRETGISYEQYF	TGTGCCAGCAGAGAAACAGGGATCTCCTACGAGCAGTACTTC
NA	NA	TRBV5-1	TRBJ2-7	CASSPRIYEQYF	TGCGCCAGCAGCCCCCGGATCTACGAGCAGTACTTC
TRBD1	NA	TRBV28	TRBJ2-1	CASSSDRVSYNEQFF	TGTGCCAGCAGTTCCGACAGGGTCTCCTACAATGAGCAGTTCTTC
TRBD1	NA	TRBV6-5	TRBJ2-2	CASSKRTGKDGELFF	TGTGCCAGCAGTAAACGGACAGGGAAGGACGGGGAGCTGTTTTTT
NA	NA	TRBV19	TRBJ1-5	CASSIQSGIEQPQHF	TGTGCCAGTAGTATTCAGTCAGGGATTGAGCAGCCCCAGCATTTT
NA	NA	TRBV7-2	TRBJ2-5	CASSLGARDTTYF	TGTGCCAGCAGCTTGGGCGCCCGGGACACTACCTACTTC
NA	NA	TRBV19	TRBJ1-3	CASSFGRNGAGNTIYF	TGTGCCAGTAGTTTTGGACGGAACGGCGCTGGAAACACCATATATTTT
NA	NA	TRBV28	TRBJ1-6	CASSSPDRNNSPLHF	TGTGCCAGCAGCTCTCCGGACAGAAATAATTCACCCCTCCACTTT
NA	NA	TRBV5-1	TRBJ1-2	CASSLAGKSEYGYTF	TGCGCCAGCAGCTTGGCGGGCAAGTCGGAATATGGCTACACCTTC
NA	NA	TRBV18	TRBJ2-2	CASSPQGGGGTGELFF	TGTGCCAGCTCACCACAAGGAGGGGGCGGCACCGGGGAGCTGTTTTTT
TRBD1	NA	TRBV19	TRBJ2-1	CASSKGTGGSYNEQFF	TGTGCCAGTAGTAAGGGGACAGGGGGCTCCTACAATGAGCAGTTCTTC
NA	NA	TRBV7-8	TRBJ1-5	CASSWAGSNQPQHF	TGTGCCAGCAGCTGGGCAGGGAGTAATCAGCCCCAGCATTTT
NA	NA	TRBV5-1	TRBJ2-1	CASSSAHDANDEQFF	TGCGCCAGCAGCTCAGCCCACGATGCTAATGATGAGCAGTTCTTC
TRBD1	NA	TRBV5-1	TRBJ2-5	CASSPPGQGETQYF	TGCGCCAGCAGCCCACCGGGACAGGGAGAGACCCAGTACTTC
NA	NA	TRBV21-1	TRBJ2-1	CASSKSRGLAEVRSYNEQFF	TGTGCCAGCAGCAAATCAAGGGGACTAGCGGAAGTCCGCTCCTACAATGAGCAGTTCTTC
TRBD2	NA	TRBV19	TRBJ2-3	CASSTRGGAPDTQYF	TGTGCCAGTAGTACCCGCGGGGGGGCTCCAGATACGCAGTATTTT
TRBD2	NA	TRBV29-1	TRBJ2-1	CSVQLAGNTYNEQFF	TGCAGCGTCCAACTAGCGGGAAACACCTACAATGAGCAGTTCTTC
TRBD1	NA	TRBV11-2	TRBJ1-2	CASSASSGTGFYYGYTF	TGTGCCAGCAGCGCATCATCCGGGACAGGCTTTTACTATGGCTACACCTTC
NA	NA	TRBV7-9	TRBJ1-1	CASSERWDTEAFF	TGTGCCAGCAGTGAGAGATGGGACACTGAAGCTTTCTTT
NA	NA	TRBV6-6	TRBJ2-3	CASSLPERRDQYF	TGTGCCAGCAGCCTCCCGGAGAGACGCGATCAGTATTTT
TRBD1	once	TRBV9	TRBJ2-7	CASSARDRPSYEQYF	TGTGCCAGCAGCGCCCGGGACAGGCCTTCCTACGAGCAGTACTTC
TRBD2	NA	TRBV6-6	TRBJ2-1	CAGGLARNEQFF	TGTGCCGGGGGACTAGCGAGGAATGAGCAGTTCTTC
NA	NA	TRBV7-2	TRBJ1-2	CASVSMGARVYGYTF	TGTGCCAGCGTCTCGATGGGGGCGCGGGTCTATGGCTACACCTTC
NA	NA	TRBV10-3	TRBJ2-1	CAISATLDEQFF	TGTGCCATCAGTGCAACCCTGGATGAGCAGTTCTTC
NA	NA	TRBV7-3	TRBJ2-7	CASSSLGVGEQYF	TGTGCCAGCAGCTCGCTAGGAGTTGGCGAGCAGTACTTC
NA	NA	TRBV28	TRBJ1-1	CASRLRGTEAFF	TGTGCCAGCAGACTCAGGGGCACTGAAGCTTTCTTT
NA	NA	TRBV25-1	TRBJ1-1	CASSESWNTEAFF	TGTGCCAGCAGTGAATCGTGGAACACTGAAGCTTTCTTT
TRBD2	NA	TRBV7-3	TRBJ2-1	CASSSAGTSVYNEQFF	TGTGCCAGCAGCAGCGCCGGGACTAGCGTCTACAATGAGCAGTTCTTC
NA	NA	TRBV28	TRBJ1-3	CASKEGPSGNTIYF	TGTGCCAGCAAAGAAGGCCCCTCTGGAAACACCATATATTTT
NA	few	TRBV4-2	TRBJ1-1	CASSQVGRANTEAFF	TGTGCCAGCAGCCAAGTCGGCCGGGCTAACACTGAAGCTTTCTTT